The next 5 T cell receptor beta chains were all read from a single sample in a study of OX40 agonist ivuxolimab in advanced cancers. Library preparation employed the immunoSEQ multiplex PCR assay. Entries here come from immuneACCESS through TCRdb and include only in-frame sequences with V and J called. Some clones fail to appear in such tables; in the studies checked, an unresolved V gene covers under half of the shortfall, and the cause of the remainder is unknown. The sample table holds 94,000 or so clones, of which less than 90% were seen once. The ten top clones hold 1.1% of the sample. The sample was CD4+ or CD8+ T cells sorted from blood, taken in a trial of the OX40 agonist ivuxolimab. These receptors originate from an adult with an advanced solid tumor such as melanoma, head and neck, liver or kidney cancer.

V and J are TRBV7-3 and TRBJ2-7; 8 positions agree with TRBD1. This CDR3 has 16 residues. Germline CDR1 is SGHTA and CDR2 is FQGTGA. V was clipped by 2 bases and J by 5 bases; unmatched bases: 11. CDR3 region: CASSLGPGQGGNEQYF. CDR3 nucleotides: TGTGCCAGCAGCTTAGGACCCGGACAGGGTGGGAACGAGCAGTACTTC.

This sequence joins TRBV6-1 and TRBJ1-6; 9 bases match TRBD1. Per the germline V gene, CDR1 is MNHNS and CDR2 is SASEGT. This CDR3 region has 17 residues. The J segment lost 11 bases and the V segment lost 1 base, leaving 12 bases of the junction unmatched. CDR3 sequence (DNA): TGTGCCAGCAGTGAAGGCGCCGGGGACAGGGAGTTTACACCCCTCCACTTT. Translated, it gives CASSEGAGDREFTPLHF.

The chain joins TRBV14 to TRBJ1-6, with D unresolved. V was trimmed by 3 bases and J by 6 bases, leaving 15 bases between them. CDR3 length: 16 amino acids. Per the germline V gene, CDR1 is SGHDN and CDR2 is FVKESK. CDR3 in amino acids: CASSHILPSSNSPLHF. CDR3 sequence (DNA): TGTGCCAGCAGCCATATATTACCCAGTTCTAATTCACCCCTCCACTTT.

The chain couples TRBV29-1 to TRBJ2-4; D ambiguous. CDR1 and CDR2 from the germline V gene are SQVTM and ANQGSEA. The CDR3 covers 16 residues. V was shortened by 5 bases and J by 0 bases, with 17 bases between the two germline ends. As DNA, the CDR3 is TGCAGCGTTCGTAGTCAGCATTCCCTAGCCAAAAACATTCAGTACTTC. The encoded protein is CSVRSQHSLAKNIQYF.

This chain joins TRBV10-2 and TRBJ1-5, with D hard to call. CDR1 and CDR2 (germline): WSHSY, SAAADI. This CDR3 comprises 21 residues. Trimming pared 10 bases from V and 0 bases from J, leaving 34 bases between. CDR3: CATSERAGVARRSSSNQPQHF. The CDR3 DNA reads TGCGCCACCTCCGAAAGGGCCGGGGTTGCTCGCAGATCCTCTAGCAATCAGCCCCAGCATTTT.